This entry lists 18 T cell receptor beta chains sequenced from one sample in a study of cytotoxic CD8 clonotypes in ibrutinib-treated CLL. Sequenced by immunoSEQ multiplex PCR; TCRdb stores in-frame clones only, minus some. There are 150,000 or so clones in the sample; roughly 80% occur only once, and around 30% lies in the top ten. Specimen: PBMCs, collected after 12 months of ibrutinib treatment. The receptors here all came from a human donor with chronic lymphocytic leukemia.

This clone was seen many times. The rearrangement links TRBV18 to TRBJ2-5; unclear D gene. Per the germline V gene, CDR1 is KGHSH and CDR2 is LQKENI. The CDR3 is 13 residues long. Trimming took off 3 bases at V and 2 bases at J, with 7 bases between the two ends. The CDR3: CASSPTPQETQYF. The CDR3 DNA is TGTGCCAGCTCACCGACGCCACAAGAGACCCAGTACTTC.

The rearrangement uses TRBV5-1 and TRBJ2-1; TRBD1 is a possible D gene (6 bases). CDR1 and CDR2 from the germline V gene are SGHRS and YFSETQ. Trimming shortened V by 4 bases and J by 3 bases, and 14 bases separated the two germline ends. This CDR3 has 15 amino acids. CDR3 DNA: TGCGCCAGCAGCAGCCCGGGACACCTCTACAATGAGCAGTTCTTC. It codes for CASSSPGHLYNEQFF.

This clone was found once. This chain uses TRBV7-9 with TRBJ2-1, with 9 bases lining up with TRBD1. The ends lost 5 bases at V and 0 bases at J; junction bases unmatched: 11. CDR1 and CDR2 from the germline V gene are SEHNR and FQNEAQ (reference sequence). The CDR3 extends over 18 amino acids. DNA for the CDR3: TGTGCCAGCAGCCCAACCCCCGGGACAGGGCGCTCCTACAATGAGCAGTTCTTC. Translating gives CASSPTPGTGRSYNEQFF.

This CDR3 is CAISRAKQGAGPYEQYF. For the CDR3, the DNA is TGTGCCATCAGTCGGGCAAAACAGGGGGCCGGGCCCTACGAGCAGTACTTC. This chain links TRBV10-3 with TRBJ2-7, with 9 nucleotides matching TRBD1. The CDR3 contains 17 residues. Per germline, CDR1 ENHRY and CDR2 SYGVKD. Losses at the gene ends were 5 bases for V and 2 bases for J; bases not matched to a gene: 13.

The sample holds a few counts of this clone. The V call is TRBV2, the J call TRBJ1-1; 7 nucleotides agree with TRBD1. This CDR3 spans 14 amino acids. V was clipped by 6 bases and J by 1 base; unmatched bases: 5. CDR1 and CDR2 from the germline V gene are SNHLY and FYNNEI. The CDR3 reads CASSPGQKNTEAFF. DNA of the CDR3: TGTGCCAGCAGCCCGGGACAGAAGAACACTGAAGCTTTCTTT.

V usage is TRBV29-1 and J usage is TRBJ2-7; maybe TRBD1 (6 bases). V lost 3 bases and J 1 base, leaving 10 bases between the germline ends. CDR1 is SQVTM, CDR2 ANQGSEA, per germline. The CDR3 consists of 13 residues. The CDR3 nucleotides are TGCAGCGTTGAGATAGGGGGATCCTACGAGCAGTACTTC. It translates to CSVEIGGSYEQYF.

The rearrangement uses TRBV7-2 and TRBJ1-4, with a weak D call TRBD1 (5 bases). With 5 bases removed from V and 0 bases from J, the gap between germline ends came to 16 bases. The CDR3 spans 17 residues. Per the germline V gene, CDR1 is SGHTA and CDR2 is FQGNSA. The CDR3 DNA sequence: TGTGCCAGCAGCGAAGGGGTCTGGTGGGCAACTAATGAAAAACTGTTTTTT. Translation: CASSEGVWWATNEKLFF.

The rearrangement joins TRBV6-5 to TRBJ1-4, with D uncertain. The CDR3 is made up of 14 amino acids. The germline V gene encodes CDR1 MNHEY and CDR2 SVGAGI. The ends were cut back, 6 bases at V and 4 bases at J, with 12 bases in the middle. CDR3 in amino acids: CASSRTGSNEKLFF. The CDR3 DNA sequence: TGTGCCAGCAGCCGAACCGGGAGTAATGAAAAACTGTTTTTT.

The chain links TRBV6-5 to TRBJ1-6, with D unclear. The ends were cut back, 7 bases at V and 0 bases at J, with 10 bases in the middle. There are 15 residues in the CDR3. Germline assignment: CDR1 MNHEY and CDR2 SVGAGI. Here the CDR3 DNA reads TGTGCCAGCAAGTTGGGCAGCTCCTATAATTCACCCCTCCACTTT. It encodes CASKLGSSYNSPLHF.

This CDR3 reads CASSWDLTLGRFF. The DNA for the CDR3 is TGTGCCAGCAGCTGGGATCTGACATTAGGACGGTTCTTC. The V gene is TRBV5-8, the J gene TRBJ2-1; no definite D call. The length of the CDR3 is 13 residues. V lost 3 bases and J 15 bases, leaving 19 bases between the germline ends. The germline V gene encodes CDR1 SGHTS and CDR2 YDEGEE.

The chain carries TRBV18 and TRBJ2-4; tentative D call: TRBD2 (6 bases). Trimming took 6 bases from V and 6 from J, leaving 21 bases between them. The CDR3 loop spans 16 amino acids. Germline CDR1 and CDR2: KGHSH and LQKENI. For the CDR3, the DNA is TGTGCCAGCTCCCCTAGCAAAGGAGGGTCGGGAAACATTCAGTACTTC. Residues: CASSPSKGGSGNIQYF.

This clone is a singleton in its sample. The chain combines TRBV4-2 with TRBJ2-2, with 8 bases that match TRBD2. The junction had 4 bases not matched to a gene; V was cut back by 3 bases and J by 1 base. This CDR3 has 16 amino acids. The germline V gene encodes CDR1 LGHNA and CDR2 YNFKEQ. Here the CDR3 reads CASSHPTSVNTGELFF. In DNA, the CDR3 is TGTGCCAGCAGCCACCCGACTAGCGTGAACACCGGGGAGCTGTTTTTT.

The chain couples TRBV4-1 to TRBJ2-7, with TRBD1 matching 10 bases. J gave up 2 bases and V 3 bases, and 1 base lay outside the gene matches. This CDR3 is 14 amino acids long. Germline CDR1 is MGHRA and CDR2 is YSYEKL. The CDR3 DNA follows: TGCGCCAGCAGCCAGGGACAGGGGACCTACGAGCAGTACTTC. Its translation is CASSQGQGTYEQYF.

The rearrangement joins TRBV7-9 to TRBJ1-4; maybe TRBD1 (6 bases). The V gene's germline CDR1 is SEHNR and CDR2 FQNEAQ (reference sequence). The CDR3 runs to 15 residues. V lost 2 bases, J lost 7 bases, and 14 bases lay in between. This CDR3 reads CASSLRNRDGEKLFF. The CDR3 nucleotides read TGTGCCAGCAGCTTACGGAACAGGGACGGTGAAAAACTGTTTTTT.

The CDR3 loop is CASSLVAGSTYEQYF. The CDR3 DNA is TGCGCCAGCAGCTTGGTGGCAGGGAGTACCTACGAGCAGTACTTC. The chain carries TRBV5-1 and TRBJ2-7, with D perhaps given as TRBD1 or TRBD2 (5 bases each). Germline V lookup: CDR1 SGHRS, CDR2 YFSETQ. The CDR3 is made up of 15 amino acids. Trimming cost V 0 bases and J 2 bases, with 12 bases left between them.

The chain is built from TRBV28 and TRBJ1-2; tentatively, D is TRBD1 (6 bases). CDR1 is MDHEN, CDR2 SYDVKM, per germline. The germline V and J ends were trimmed by 2 bases and 4 bases, with 14 bases remaining between them. The CDR3 length is 15 residues. The CDR3 DNA follows: TGTGCCAGCAGTTTAGATGGGGGGCGTAGCTATGGCTACACCTTC. This gives the protein CASSLDGGRSYGYTF.

This rearrangement joins TRBV11-2 to TRBJ1-1; weak D call: TRBD1 (5 bases). V lost 4 bases, J lost 0 bases, and 18 bases lay in between. The CDR3 has 17 residues. From germline, CDR1 is SGHAT and CDR2 FQNNGV. The CDR3 sequence is CASSSKARGSMNTEAFF. In DNA form, the CDR3 reads TGTGCCAGCAGCTCGAAAGCCCGGGGCAGTATGAACACTGAAGCTTTCTTT.

CDR3 sequence: CASSIRGDNQPQHF. The CDR3 nucleotides are TGTGCCAGCAGTATCAGGGGGGACAATCAGCCCCAGCATTTT. The chain is built from TRBV27 and TRBJ1-5, with TRBD1 matching over 7 bases. J was trimmed by 3 bases and V by 5 bases; bases with no gene match: 4. The CDR3 consists of 14 residues. CDR1 is MNHEY, CDR2 SMNVEV, per germline (reference sequence).